In this sample, the clone carrying this TCR beta chain turned up many times. The CDR3 is made up of 15 amino acids. The trim removed 6 bases at V and 9 bases at J, leaving 10 bases unmatched. CDR1 SNHLY and CDR2 FYNNEI come from the germline V gene. The data originate from a study of low-dose radiotherapy and immunotherapy resistance in tumors. Time point described: before trial treatment. Over roughly 18 PCR cycles, TCRs were amplified from a constant-region primer and V-primer adapter. TCRdb used MiXCR to reprocess the reads, holding one entry per CDR3 protein. The sample lists about 50,000 distinct CDR3 sequences; roughly 12% were seen once.

This receptor was obtained from a female donor with ovarian cancer. The chain uses TRBV2 and TRBJ2-1; 11 nucleotides line up with TRBD2. The sample consisted of PBMCs, taken before treatment. The CDR3 is CASRDSGGAFLEQFF. In nucleotides, the CDR3 is TGTGCCAGCAGAGATAGCGGGGGGGCCTTTCTTGAGCAGTTCTTC.